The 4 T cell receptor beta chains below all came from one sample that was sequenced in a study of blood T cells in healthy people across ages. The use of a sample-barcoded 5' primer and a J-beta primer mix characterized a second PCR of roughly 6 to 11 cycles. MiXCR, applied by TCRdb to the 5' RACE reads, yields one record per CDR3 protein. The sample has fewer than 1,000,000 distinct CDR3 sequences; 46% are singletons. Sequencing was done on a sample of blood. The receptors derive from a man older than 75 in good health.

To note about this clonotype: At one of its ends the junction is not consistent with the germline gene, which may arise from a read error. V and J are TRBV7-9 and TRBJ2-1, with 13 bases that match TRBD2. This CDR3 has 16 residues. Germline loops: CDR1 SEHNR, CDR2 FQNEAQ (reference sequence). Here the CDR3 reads CVSSSETSGRPKWQFF. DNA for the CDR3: TGTGTCAGCAGCTCCGAGACTAGCGGGAGGCCCAAGTGGCAGTTCTTC.

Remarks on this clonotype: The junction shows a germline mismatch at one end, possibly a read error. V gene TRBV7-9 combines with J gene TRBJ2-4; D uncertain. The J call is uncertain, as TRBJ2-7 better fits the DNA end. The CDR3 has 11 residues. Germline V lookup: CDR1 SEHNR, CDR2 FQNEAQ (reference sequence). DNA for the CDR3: TGTGCCAACAGCTTTAGGTACGAGCAGTACTTC. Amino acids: CANSFRYEQYF.

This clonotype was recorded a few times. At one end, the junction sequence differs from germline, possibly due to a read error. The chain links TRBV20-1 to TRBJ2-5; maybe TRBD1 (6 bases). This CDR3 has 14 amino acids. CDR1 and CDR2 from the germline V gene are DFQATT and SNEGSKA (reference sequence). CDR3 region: CSARDEMGQATQYF. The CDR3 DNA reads TGCAGTGCTAGAGATGAAATGGGACAAGCGACCCAGTACTTC.

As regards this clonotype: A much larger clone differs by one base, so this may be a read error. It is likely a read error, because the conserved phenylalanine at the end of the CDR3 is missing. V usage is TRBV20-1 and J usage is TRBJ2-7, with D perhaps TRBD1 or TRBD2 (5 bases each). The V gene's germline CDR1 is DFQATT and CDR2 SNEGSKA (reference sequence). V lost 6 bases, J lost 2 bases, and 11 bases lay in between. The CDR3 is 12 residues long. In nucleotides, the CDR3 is TGCAGTGCGGGGACCAGAACCTACGAGCAGTACTTG. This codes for CSAGTRTYEQYL.